This T cell receptor beta chain was recovered during a study of blood T cell repertoires in COVID-19. Here immunoSEQ multiplex PCR was the method, and the copy in TCRdb shows in-frame clones only, minus some. This sample has about 250,000 clones; approximately 82% occur once, and the top ten carry about 9%. A word on this clone: Within the sample, other DNA sequences also encode this same CDR3.

Specimen: peripheral blood. This TCR came from a man aged 40-49 years with active or convalescent COVID-19.

The DNA of the CDR3 is TGTGCCAGCAGCTTAGACAGGGGACGGGAGACCCAGTACTTC. Translation gives CASSLDRGRETQYF. The gene calls are TRBV5-4 and TRBJ2-5, with 8 nucleotides matching TRBD1. Germline CDR1 is SGHNT and CDR2 is YYREEE (reference sequence). The CDR3 spans 14 residues. J gave up 5 bases and V 2 bases, and 5 bases lay outside the gene matches.